The text below deals with one T cell receptor beta chain. The CDR3 is made up of 14 amino acids. V gave up 5 bases and J gave up 1 base, with 11 bases separating them. Per germline, CDR1 KGHSH and CDR2 LQKENI. Method: immunoSEQ multiplex PCR; TCRdb's copy keeps in-frame clones and lacks some. This table holds 100,000 to 140,000 clones, around four fifths found once. The source of the sample is a study of blood T cell repertoires in COVID-19. The wider study: Specimens from acute and convalescent COVID-19 originated in the United States, Italy and Spain.

The TCR comes from a man between 65 and 85 years old with acute or convalescent COVID-19. What was sequenced was peripheral blood. This sequence joins TRBV18 and TRBJ1-1, with D tentatively TRBD1 (6 bases). In DNA form, the CDR3 reads TGTGCCAGCTCAGGTCTACAGGGGAACACTGAAGCTTTCTTT. Its protein is CASSGLQGNTEAFF.